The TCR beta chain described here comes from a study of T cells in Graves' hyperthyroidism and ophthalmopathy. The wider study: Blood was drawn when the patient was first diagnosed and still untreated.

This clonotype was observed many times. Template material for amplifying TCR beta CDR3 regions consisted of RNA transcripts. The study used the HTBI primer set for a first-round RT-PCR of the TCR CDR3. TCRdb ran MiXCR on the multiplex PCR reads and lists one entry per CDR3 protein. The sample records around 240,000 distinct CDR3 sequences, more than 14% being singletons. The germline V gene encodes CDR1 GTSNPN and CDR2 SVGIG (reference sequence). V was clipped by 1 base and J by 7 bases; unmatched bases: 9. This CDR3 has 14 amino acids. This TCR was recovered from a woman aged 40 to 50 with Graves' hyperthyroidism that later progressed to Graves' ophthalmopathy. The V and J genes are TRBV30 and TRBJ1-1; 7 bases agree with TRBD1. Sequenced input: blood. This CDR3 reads CAWSGSTGRREAFF. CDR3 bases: TGTGCCTGGAGTGGTTCGACAGGGCGCCGTGAAGCTTTCTTT.